In this sample, the clone carrying this T cell receptor beta chain turned up a few times. No antigen is known for it. Per the germline V gene, CDR1 is SNHLY and CDR2 is FYNNEI. This CDR3 has 13 amino acids. Trimming shortened V by 6 bases and J by 2 bases, and 10 bases separated the two germline ends. PCR employed 60 Vbeta and 13 Jbeta primers. Under the authors' procedure: Later analysis identified roughly 82 million unique TCR beta chains, 10 million to 12 million shared. The table came from immunoSEQ multiplex PCR; TCRdb's copy has only in-frame clones and leaves some out. V and J calls and clone size are as listed in that table; D and trimming were resolved from the DNA. Among under 85,000 clones listed, 68% were seen once. This sample stems from a study of cytomegalovirus exposure and HLA in healthy donors. Study conclusions and caveats: Fewer N-insertions (relative to the approximately 670-donor mean) were reportedly seen in an Asian-associated ancestry cluster in a later analysis. Later analysis showed TCR association rates varying by HLA locus, highest for DRB1 and lowest for HLA-C. It has been reported that TCR beta sequences accurately predicted the HLA-A and HLA-B alleles of most subjects.

The sequencing sample was made of PBMCs. The sequence was obtained from a man aged 35 to 55 in good health and CMV-seropositive. This sequence joins TRBV2 and TRBJ1-1; D may be TRBD1 (6 bases). CDR3 coding DNA: TGTGCCAGCAGCCGCAGGGGTAACACTGAAGCTTTCTTT. Residues: CASSRRGNTEAFF.